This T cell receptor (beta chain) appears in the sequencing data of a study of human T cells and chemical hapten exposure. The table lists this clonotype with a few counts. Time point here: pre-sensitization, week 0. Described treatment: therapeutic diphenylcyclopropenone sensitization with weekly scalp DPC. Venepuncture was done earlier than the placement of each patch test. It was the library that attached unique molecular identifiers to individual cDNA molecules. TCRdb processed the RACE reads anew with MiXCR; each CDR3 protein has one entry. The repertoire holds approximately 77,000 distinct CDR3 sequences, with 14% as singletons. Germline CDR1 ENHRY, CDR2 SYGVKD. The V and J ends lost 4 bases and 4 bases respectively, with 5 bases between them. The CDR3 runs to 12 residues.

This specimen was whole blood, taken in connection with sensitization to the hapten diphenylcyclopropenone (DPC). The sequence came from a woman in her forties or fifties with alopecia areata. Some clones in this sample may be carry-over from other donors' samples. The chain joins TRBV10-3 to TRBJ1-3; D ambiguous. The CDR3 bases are TGTGCCATCAGTGCGGACGGAAACACCATATATTTT. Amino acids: CAISADGNTIYF.